One and the same sample provided the 32 T cell receptor beta chains below, sequenced in a study of T-cell reconstitution after alpha-beta-depleted transplantation in children. A TCRbeta library incorporating unique molecular identifiers was prepared. TCRdb passed the PCR reads through MiXCR, listing each CDR3 protein once. The sample has roughly 340,000 distinct CDR3 sequences, 15% to 20% seen once. Here the sequenced sample was PBMCs, mostly from graft donor cells, taken 360 days after TCRalphabeta/CD19-depleted stem cell transplant. These receptors were obtained from a male patient between 2 and 15 years old who had a stem cell transplant for acute lymphoblastic leukemia, so the T cells may come from the graft donor.

This clonotype was recorded a few times. The V call is TRBV29-1, the J call TRBJ1-1; D possibly corresponds to TRBD1 (6 bases). With 8 bases removed from V and 7 bases from J, the gap between germline ends came to 26 bases. Germline CDR1 SQVTM, CDR2 ANQGSEA. The CDR3 is made up of 15 amino acids. CDR3 region: CSILSFRGPGNEAFF. The CDR3 DNA sequence: TGCAGCATTTTGAGCTTCAGGGGACCTGGGAATGAAGCTTTCTTT. The full variable domain, in which reference TRBV29-1 and TRBJ1-1 provide the parts outside the CDR3, is SAVISQKPSRDICQRGTSLTIQCQVDSQVTMMFWYRQQPGQSLTLIATANQGSEATYESGFVIDKFPISRPNLTFSTLTVSNMSPEDSSIYLCSILSFRGPGNEAFFGQGTRLTVV.

V and J are TRBV15 and TRBJ2-5; D possibly corresponds to TRBD2 (7 bases). Germline V lookup: CDR1 LNHNV, CDR2 YYDKDF (reference sequence). The CDR3 runs 16 residues. The V end lost 0 bases, the J end lost 4 bases, and 15 bases lay between the germline ends. The CDR3 region has the DNA TGTGCCACCAGCAGAGATCGGGGGGCCTCAGGAGAGACCCAGTACTTC. Translation gives CATSRDRGASGETQYF.

A note on this clonotype: The conserved phenylalanine or tryptophan normally closing the CDR3 is absent here, so this likely arose from a read error. Because the CDR3's place on the DNA is in doubt, the DNA is left out and the CDR3 is given as listed by TCRdb. The rearrangement joins TRBV9 to TRBJ2-2. The CDR3 is 16 residues long, ends included. In germline, CDR1 is SGDLS, CDR2 YYNGEE. CDR3 region: CASSVQAQTNTGELFS.

This clonotype was seen a few times. This sequence joins TRBV3-1 and TRBJ2-7; perhaps D is TRBD1 or TRBD2 (5 bases each). Trimming shortened V by 9 bases and J by 4 bases, and 19 bases separated the two germline ends. The CDR3 contains 14 residues. CDR1 is LGHDT, CDR2 YNNKEL, per germline (reference sequence). For the CDR3, the DNA is TGTGCCAGTTCACTTACTAGGGGAGCATACGAGCAGTACTTC. Amino acid sequence: CASSLTRGAYEQYF.

This clonotype was counted only a few times. CDR3 sequence: CSVARGGNEQFF. In nucleotides, the CDR3 is TGCAGCGTTGCCCGGGGAGGTAATGAGCAGTTCTTC. This chain connects TRBV29-1 to TRBJ2-1, with a tentative D call TRBD2 (6 bases). Germline assignment: CDR1 SQVTM and CDR2 ANQGSEA. This CDR3 spans 12 amino acids. Trimming removed 4 bases at V and 7 bases at J, with 11 bases between.

The J gene is TRBJ2-7, the V gene TRBV6-2 or TRBV6-3; D is uncertain. The CDR3 runs 16 residues. CDR1 MNHEY and CDR2 SVGEGT come from the germline V gene. With 0 bases removed from V and 0 bases from J, the gap between germline ends came to 12 bases. The CDR3 DNA is TGTGCCAGCAGTTACTCGACATCAGCTAGCTCCTACGAGCAGTACTTC. Translating gives CASSYSTSASSYEQYF.

This clonotype was recorded a few times. The chain recombines TRBV25-1 with TRBJ2-2; TRBD2 matches 9 bases. Trimming took 0 bases from V and 1 from J; bases not matched to a gene: 9. Germline V gives CDR1 MGHDK, CDR2 SYGVNS. The CDR3 has 19 amino acids. Here the CDR3 reads CASSEYIRASGMNTGELFF. DNA of the CDR3: TGTGCCAGCAGTGAATATATTCGGGCTAGCGGGATGAACACCGGGGAGCTGTTTTTT.

The chain joins TRBV15 to TRBJ2-2; D not resolved. The CDR3 has 17 amino acids. The V gene's germline CDR1 is LNHNV and CDR2 YYDKDF (reference sequence). The V gene lost 0 bases and the J gene lost 7 bases, with 18 bases spanning the gap. CDR3 loop: CATSRDLGGFVNGELFF. In nucleotides, the CDR3 is TGTGCCACCAGCAGAGATCTTGGCGGCTTCGTGAACGGGGAGCTGTTTTTT.

The CDR3 sequence: CAISREAGELFF. The CDR3 region has the DNA TGTGCCATCAGTAGGGAGGCCGGGGAGCTGTTTTTT. The genes are TRBV10-3 and TRBJ2-2, with a possible D match to TRBD2 (6 bases). CDR3 length: 12 residues. The ends were cut back, 5 bases at V and 6 bases at J, with 7 bases in the middle. Germline lookup yields CDR1 ENHRY and CDR2 SYGVKD.

Regarding this clonotype: Given a much more abundant clone one base away, this may be a read error. The rearrangement links TRBV27 to TRBJ2-2, with D hard to call. Looked up from germline, CDR1 is MNHEY and CDR2 is SMNVEV (reference sequence). V was shortened by 2 bases and J by 4 bases, with 2 bases between the two germline ends. The CDR3 has 12 amino acids. The CDR3 loop reads CASSLITGELFF. CDR3 nucleotides: TGTGCCAGCAGTTTAATCACCGGGGAGCTGTTTTTT.

The V call is TRBV3-1, the J call TRBJ2-3; no clear D. Germline CDR1 is LGHDT and CDR2 is YNNKEL (reference sequence). This CDR3 contains 12 residues. CDR3 residues: CTISRRTDTQYF. CDR3 nucleotide sequence: TGTACCATCAGTCGACGCACAGATACGCAGTATTTT.

V usage is TRBV29-1 and J usage is TRBJ2-3, with a possible D match to TRBD1 (6 bases). CDR3 size: 13 residues. Per germline, CDR1 SQVTM and CDR2 ANQGSEA. V lost 7 bases and J 6 bases, leaving 17 bases between the germline ends. CDR3 loop: CSAGRGGGDTQYF. The DNA for the CDR3 is TGCAGCGCCGGTCGGGGTGGGGGCGATACGCAGTATTTT.

This clonotype appeared a few times. The V call is TRBV29-1, the J call TRBJ2-7; 10 bases map to TRBD1. Looked up from germline, CDR1 is SQVTM and CDR2 is ANQGSEA. The CDR3 runs 13 residues. The V gene end was trimmed by 6 bases and the J gene end by 4 bases; junction bases not matched to a gene: 6. The CDR3 DNA reads as TGCAGCGTCCTGACAGGGGGCCAGTACGAGCAGTACTTC. Its protein is CSVLTGGQYEQYF.

This clonotype occurred a few times. The chain combines TRBV24-1 with TRBJ2-7; unclear D gene. Germline lookup yields CDR1 KGHDR and CDR2 SFDVKD. CDR3 size: 12 residues. The ends were cut back, 4 bases at V and 9 bases at J, with 12 bases in the middle. The CDR3 sequence is CATSDPNRRQYF. CDR3 DNA sequence: TGTGCCACCAGTGACCCCAACCGGCGGCAGTACTTC.

A few counts support this clonotype. The chain couples TRBV4-1 to TRBJ2-7; D is unresolved. CDR3 size: 12 residues. V lost 0 bases and J 6 bases, leaving 6 bases between the germline ends. Per germline, CDR1 MGHRA and CDR2 YSYEKL. Written as DNA, the CDR3 is TGCGCCAGCAGCCAAGATCTTGGCGAGCAGTACTTC. It encodes CASSQDLGEQYF.

The rearrangement links TRBV5-6 to TRBJ1-1, with D hard to call. Germline values: CDR1 SGHDT, CDR2 YYEEEE. V lost 0 bases, J lost 1 base, and 7 bases lay in between. The CDR3 has 14 amino acids. The CDR3 DNA is TGTGCCAGCAGCTTGGTACAGCCGAACACTGAAGCTTTCTTT. Translated: CASSLVQPNTEAFF. Full variable domain (missing parts from reference TRBV5-6 and TRBJ1-1): DAGVTQSPTHLIKTRGQQVTLRCSPKSGHDTVSWYQQALGQGPQFIFQYYEEEERQRGNFPDRFSGHQFPNYSSELNVNALLLGDSALYLCASSLVQPNTEAFFGQGTRLTVV.

The sample holds many counts of this clonotype. This chain joins TRBV2 and TRBJ2-3; TRBD2 agrees at 7 bases. The trim removed 6 bases at V and 2 bases at J, leaving 5 bases unmatched. CDR1 SNHLY and CDR2 FYNNEI come from the germline V gene. The length of the CDR3 is 14 residues. CDR3 in amino acids: CASSGGSSTDTQYF. The CDR3 DNA reads as TGTGCCAGCAGCGGCGGGAGTTCCACAGATACGCAGTATTTT.

This chain links TRBV5-8 with TRBJ2-7, with 8 positions matching TRBD1. The CDR3 is 15 amino acids. The V segment lost 4 bases and the J segment 0 bases; nucleotides outside the gene matches: 6. Germline V CDR1 and CDR2: SGHTS, YDEGEE. As DNA, the CDR3 is TGTGCCAGCAGCCTCCGGGACAGGCCCTCCTACGAGCAGTACTTC. It yields the protein CASSLRDRPSYEQYF. The whole variable domain, remainder taken from reference TRBV5-8 and TRBJ2-7, is EAGVTQSPTHLIKTRGQQATLRCSPISGHTSVYWYQQALGLGLQFLLWYDEGEERNRGNFPPRFSGRQFPNYSSELNVNALELEDSALYLCASSLRDRPSYEQYFGPGTRLTVT.

This clonotype was counted only a few times. This chain connects TRBV6-2 or TRBV6-3 to TRBJ2-3; D is unresolved. Germline CDR1 is MNHEY and CDR2 is SVGEGT. The germline V and J ends were trimmed by 10 bases and 4 bases, with 15 bases remaining between them. The length of the CDR3 is 13 residues. CDR3 bases: TGTGCCATTGGCCTTGGGTCCCCAGATACGCAGTATTTT. Translating it yields CAIGLGSPDTQYF.

This clonotype was seen repeatedly, ten times or more. This chain links TRBV20-1 with TRBJ2-3; 12 bases fit TRBD2. Looked up from germline, CDR1 is DFQATT and CDR2 is SNEGSKA (reference sequence). V gave up 6 bases and J gave up 0 bases; unmatched junction bases: 10. CDR3 length: 17 residues. In DNA form, the CDR3 reads TGCAGTGCGGAGTTTTTCGGACTAGCGGGGAGCACAGATACGCAGTATTTT. Translating gives CSAEFFGLAGSTDTQYF.

The rearrangement uses TRBV3-1 and TRBJ2-6; 13 bases are a match to TRBD2. CDR3 length: 19 amino acids. J was trimmed by 0 bases and V by 6 bases; bases with no gene match: 8. Germline V lookup: CDR1 LGHDT, CDR2 YNNKEL (reference sequence). The DNA for the CDR3 is TGTGCCAGCAGTTCGAGACTAGCGGGAGGCGACTCTGGGGCCAACGTCCTGACTTTC. This translates into CASSSRLAGGDSGANVLTF.

This clonotype was observed many times. The rearrangement links TRBV12-3 or TRBV12-4 to TRBJ1-5; D gene unclear. Trimming shortened V by 3 bases and J by 7 bases, and 10 bases separated the two germline ends. The CDR3 has 13 residues. CDR3 loop: CASSFGVWQPQHF. Here the CDR3 DNA reads TGTGCCAGCAGTTTTGGGGTGTGGCAGCCCCAGCATTTT.

The chain employs TRBV4-1 and TRBJ2-3, with a possible D match to TRBD1 (5 bases). Germline CDR1 MGHRA, CDR2 YSYEKL. V was trimmed by 4 bases and J by 0 bases, leaving 14 bases between them. This CDR3 is 16 amino acids long. The CDR3, as DNA: TGCGCCAGCAGCCTAAGAAGGGGCGGAAGCACAGATACGCAGTATTTT. Its translation: CASSLRRGGSTDTQYF.

In this sample, this clonotype turned up a few times. The chain links TRBV4-3 to TRBJ2-1; 7 bases map to TRBD1. The CDR3 runs to 13 residues. V lost 6 bases and J lost 8; bases outside the gene matches: 7. Germline V gives CDR1 LGHNA, CDR2 YSLEER. The chain's CDR3 is CASRHLGGHEQFF. CDR3 DNA sequence: TGCGCCAGCAGACACCTAGGGGGCCATGAGCAGTTCTTC.

At least ten counts were recorded for this clonotype. This chain joins TRBV6-5 and TRBJ2-7; D is ambiguous. CDR1 and CDR2 (germline): MNHEY, SVGAGI. CDR3 size: 13 residues. Trimming left V 2 bases short and J 6 bases short, with 11 bases between. The CDR3 DNA sequence: TGTGCCAGCAGTTACAGCCCAGGATTCGAGCAGTACTTC. Its translation is CASSYSPGFEQYF.

The CDR3 bases are TGTGCCAGCAGCACCGACAGGGACTATGGCTACACCTTC. As protein: CASSTDRDYGYTF. The genes are TRBV6-2 or TRBV6-3 and TRBJ1-2; 7 positions agree with TRBD1. Trimming removed 6 bases from V and 3 bases from J; junction bases left unmatched: 4. CDR3 size: 13 residues. Germline V gene data show CDR1 as MNHEY and CDR2 as SVGEGT.

This CDR3 reads CASSADQGRNQPQHF. DNA for the CDR3: TGTGCCAGCAGTGCAGACCAGGGACGCAATCAGCCCCAGCATTTT. The V call is TRBV6-1, the J call TRBJ1-5; possibly TRBD1 for D (5 bases). Germline-derived CDR1 and CDR2 are MNHNS and SASEGT. The CDR3 contains 15 residues. V dropped 4 bases and J dropped 2 bases, with 12 bases sitting between them.

In its sample, this clonotype was seen many times. V and J are TRBV29-1 and TRBJ2-3; TRBD1 agrees at 7 bases. J gave up 2 bases and V 7 bases, and 3 bases lay outside the gene matches. From germline, CDR1 is SQVTM and CDR2 ANQGSEA. The CDR3 is made up of 12 amino acids. The DNA for the CDR3 is TGCAGCGGGGGGACAGCCACAGATACGCAGTATTTT. This codes for CSGGTATDTQYF.

The V and J genes are TRBV7-9 and TRBJ2-1; perhaps TRBD2 as D (6 bases). The germline CDR1 and CDR2 sequences are SEHNR and FQNEAQ (reference sequence). Trimming left V 10 bases short and J 2 bases short, with 12 bases between. This CDR3 has 13 amino acids. CDR3 coding DNA: TGTGCCACTACGCCGGGAGCCTACAATGAGCAGTTCTTC. This gives the protein CATTPGAYNEQFF.

This clonotype was observed at least ten times. The chain links TRBV18 to TRBJ2-5, with D unclear. This CDR3 has 12 residues. Germline loops: CDR1 KGHSH, CDR2 LQKENI. The V gene lost 6 bases and the J gene lost 1 base, with 6 bases spanning the gap. The CDR3 sequence is CASSAAQETQYF. The CDR3 DNA is TGTGCCAGCTCCGCGGCCCAAGAGACCCAGTACTTC.

This clonotype was counted at least ten times. The chain couples TRBV29-1 to TRBJ2-7, with D possibly being TRBD1 (6 bases). This CDR3 comprises 13 residues. Between the trimmed V and J ends, which lost 4 bases and 4 bases, there was a span of 14 bases. Germline V gives CDR1 SQVTM, CDR2 ANQGSEA. The CDR3 here is CSVGGRQGYEQYF. CDR3 sequence (DNA): TGCAGCGTTGGTGGCCGGCAGGGGTACGAGCAGTACTTC.

This clonotype was detected only a few times. CDR3 loop: CASSQAWASTYEQYF. The CDR3 bases are TGTGCCAGCAGCCAAGCTTGGGCGAGCACCTACGAGCAGTACTTC. This sequence joins TRBV3-1 and TRBJ2-7, with D hard to call. CDR1 is LGHDT and CDR2 is YNNKEL in the germline V gene (reference sequence). The CDR3 totals 15 residues. With 1 base removed from V and 2 bases from J, the gap between germline ends came to 12 bases.